This T cell receptor beta chain is from a study of blood T cell repertoires in COVID-19. Donors were grouped by their self-reported clinical history. Method: immunoSEQ multiplex PCR; TCRdb's copy keeps in-frame clones and lacks some. The sample holds around 170,000 clones; 86% are singletons and the top ten take about 9.7%. Per the germline V gene, CDR1 is MGHRA and CDR2 is YSYEKL. With V trimmed by 0 bases and J by 13 bases, 8 bases remained unmatched. CDR3 size: 14 residues. This rearrangement joins TRBV4-1 to TRBJ2-1, with 8 bases lining up with TRBD2. This clonotype was obtained from a woman aged 25-40 years who had recovered from COVID-19. Material for sequencing was PBMCs or T cells enriched from blood (not recorded which). The CDR3 spells CASSQEAGTSVQFF. As DNA, the CDR3 is TGCGCCAGCAGCCAAGAGGCCGGGACTAGTGTCCAGTTCTTC.